A selection of T cell receptor beta chains follows, all from one sample in a study of T cell clonotyping in hematopoietic cell transplantation. Assay used: immunoSEQ multiplex PCR; TCRdb lists only in-frame clones, some missing. Of 6,000 to 6,500 clones listed, less than 40% are singletons. The sequencing used peripheral blood mononuclear cells, collected 30 days after allogeneic stem cell transplant. Every receptor here comes from a female patient aged 45-60 years who had an allogeneic stem cell transplant from an unrelated donor, so the T cells may come from the graft donor. Some clones in this sample may be carry-over from other donors' samples. Each CDR3 is given with its conserved first and last residue. The order of the fields is J gene, V gene, D gene, clone size, CDR3 protein, CDR3 DNA. D genes are given only for firm matches. Size is omitted from some rows. Given values are once, few, many or a class for expanded clones.

TRBJ2-7 TRBV29-1 - few CSVDGLDYEQYF TGCAGCGTAGACGGACTCGACTACGAGCAGTACTTC
TRBJ2-2 TRBV29-1 - - CSARPRTTGELFF TGCAGCGCCCGACCGCGGACCACCGGGGAGCTGTTTTTT
TRBJ1-1 TRBV6-6 TRBD1 few CASTPTGLNTEAFF TGTGCCAGCACCCCGACAGGGTTGAACACTGAAGCTTTCTTT
TRBJ2-5 TRBV6-6 - few CASRDKVETQYF TGTGCCAGCAGGGACAAAGTTGAGACCCAGTACTTC
TRBJ2-5 TRBV5-1 TRBD2 - CASSFASGGTETQYF TGCGCCAGCAGCTTCGCCAGCGGGGGGACTGAGACCCAGTACTTC
TRBJ2-5 TRBV30 - - CAWTPPGAETQYF TGTGCCTGGACCCCCCCCGGGGCTGAGACCCAGTACTTC
TRBJ2-7 TRBV5-6 TRBD2 - CASSLRLAGSGDEQYF TGTGCCAGCAGCTTGAGACTAGCGGGATCGGGGGACGAGCAGTACTTC
TRBJ2-1 TRBV6-5 - few CASTGIYNEQFF TGTGCCAGCACGGGAATCTACAATGAGCAGTTCTTC
TRBJ2-7 TRBV5-6 TRBD1 - CASTLGQINYEQYF TGTGCCAGCACCCTGGGACAGATTAACTACGAGCAGTACTTC
TRBJ1-2 TRBV30 - - CAWSGMLGYTF TGTGCCTGGAGTGGGATGTTGGGCTACACCTTC
TRBJ2-7 TRBV30 TRBD1 - CAWGTAQQYF TGTGCCTGGGGGACAGCTCAGCAGTACTTC
TRBJ2-7 TRBV29-1 - few CSVEGSGDYEQYF TGCAGCGTTGAGGGGAGTGGCGACTACGAGCAGTACTTC
TRBJ2-1 TRBV29-1 TRBD2 few CSGAPSGGAGEQFF TGCAGCGGTGCCCCTAGCGGGGGGGCCGGTGAGCAGTTCTTC
TRBJ1-6 TRBV6-5 - few CASSYGGSYNSPLHF TGTGCCAGCAGTTATGGGGGGTCCTATAATTCACCCCTCCACTTT